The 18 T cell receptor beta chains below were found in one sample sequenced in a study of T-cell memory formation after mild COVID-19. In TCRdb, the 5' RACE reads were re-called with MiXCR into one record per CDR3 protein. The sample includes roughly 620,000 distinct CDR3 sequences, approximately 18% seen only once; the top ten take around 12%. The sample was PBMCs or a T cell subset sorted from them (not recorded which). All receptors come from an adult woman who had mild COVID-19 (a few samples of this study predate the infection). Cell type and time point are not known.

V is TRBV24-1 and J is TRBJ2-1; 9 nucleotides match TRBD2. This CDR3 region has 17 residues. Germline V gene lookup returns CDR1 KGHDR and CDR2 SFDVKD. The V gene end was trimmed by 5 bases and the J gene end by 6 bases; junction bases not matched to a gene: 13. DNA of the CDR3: TGTGCCACCAGTGTAGAGCTAGCGGGGTCCAAGGGCAATGAGCAGTTCTTC. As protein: CATSVELAGSKGNEQFF.

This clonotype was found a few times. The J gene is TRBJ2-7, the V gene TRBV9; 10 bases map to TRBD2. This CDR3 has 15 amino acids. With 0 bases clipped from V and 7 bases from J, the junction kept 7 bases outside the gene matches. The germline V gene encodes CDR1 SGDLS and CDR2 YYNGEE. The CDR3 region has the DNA TGTGCCAGCAGCGTAGCTAGCGGGGGAGTAGTAGAGCAGTACTTC. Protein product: CASSVASGGVVEQYF.

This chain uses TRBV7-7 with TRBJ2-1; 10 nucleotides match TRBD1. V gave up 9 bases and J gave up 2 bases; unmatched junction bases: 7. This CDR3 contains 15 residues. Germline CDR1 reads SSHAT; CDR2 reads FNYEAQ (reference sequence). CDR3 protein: CASSRDRGTYNEQFF. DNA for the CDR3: TGTGCCAGTAGCCGGGACAGGGGCACCTACAATGAGCAGTTCTTC.

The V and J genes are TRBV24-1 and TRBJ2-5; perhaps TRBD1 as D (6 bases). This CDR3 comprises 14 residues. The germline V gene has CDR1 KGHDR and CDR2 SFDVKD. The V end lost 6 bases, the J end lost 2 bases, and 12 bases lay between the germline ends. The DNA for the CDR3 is TGTGCCACCAGTACCGGGACACATCAAGAGACCCAGTACTTC. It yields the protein CATSTGTHQETQYF.

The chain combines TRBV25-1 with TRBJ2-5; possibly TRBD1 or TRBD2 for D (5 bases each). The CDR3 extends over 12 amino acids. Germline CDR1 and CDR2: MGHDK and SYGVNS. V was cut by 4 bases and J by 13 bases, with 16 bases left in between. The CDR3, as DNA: TGTGCCAGCAGTGCAGGGACCGGGGCCCGGTACTTC. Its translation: CASSAGTGARYF.

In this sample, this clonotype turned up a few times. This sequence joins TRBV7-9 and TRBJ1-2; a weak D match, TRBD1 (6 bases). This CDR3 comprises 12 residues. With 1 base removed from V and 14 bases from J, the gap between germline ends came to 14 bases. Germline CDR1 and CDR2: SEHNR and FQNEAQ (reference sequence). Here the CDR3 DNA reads TGTGCCAGCAGCTTAGACACAGGGTTGTGTACCTTC. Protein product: CASSLDTGLCTF.

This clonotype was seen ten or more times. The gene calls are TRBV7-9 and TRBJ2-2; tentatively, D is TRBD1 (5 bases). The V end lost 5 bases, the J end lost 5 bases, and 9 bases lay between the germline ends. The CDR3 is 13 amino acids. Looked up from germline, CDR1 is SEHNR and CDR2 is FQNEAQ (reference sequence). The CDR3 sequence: CASSQTGTGELFF. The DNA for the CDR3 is TGTGCCAGCAGCCAAACAGGAACCGGGGAGCTGTTTTTT.

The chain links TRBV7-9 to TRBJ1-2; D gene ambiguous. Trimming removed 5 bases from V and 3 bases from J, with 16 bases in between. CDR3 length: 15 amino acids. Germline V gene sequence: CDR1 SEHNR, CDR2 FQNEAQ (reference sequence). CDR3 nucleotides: TGTGCCAGCAGCCCAGAGGGCAGGAGCTACTATGGCTACACCTTC. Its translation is CASSPEGRSYYGYTF.

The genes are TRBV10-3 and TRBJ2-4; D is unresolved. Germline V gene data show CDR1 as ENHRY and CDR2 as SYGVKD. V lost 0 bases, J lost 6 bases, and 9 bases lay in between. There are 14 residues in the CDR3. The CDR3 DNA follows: TGTGCCATCAGTGAGTCGAGCAGTCGAAACATTCAGTACTTC. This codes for CAISESSSRNIQYF.

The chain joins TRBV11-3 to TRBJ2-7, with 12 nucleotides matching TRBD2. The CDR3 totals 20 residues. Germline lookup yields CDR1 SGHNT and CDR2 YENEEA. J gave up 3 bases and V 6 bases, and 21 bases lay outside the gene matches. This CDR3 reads CASSRDDVEPLAGGLYEQYF. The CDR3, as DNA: TGTGCCAGCAGTAGAGACGACGTCGAACCACTAGCGGGAGGACTCTACGAGCAGTACTTC. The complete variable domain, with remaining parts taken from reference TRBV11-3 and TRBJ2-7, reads EAGVVQSPRYKIIEKKQPVAFWCNPISGHNTLYWYLQNLGQGPELLIRYENEEAVDDSQLPKDRFSAERLKGVDSTLKIQPAELGDSAVYLCASSRDDVEPLAGGLYEQYFGPGTRLTVT.

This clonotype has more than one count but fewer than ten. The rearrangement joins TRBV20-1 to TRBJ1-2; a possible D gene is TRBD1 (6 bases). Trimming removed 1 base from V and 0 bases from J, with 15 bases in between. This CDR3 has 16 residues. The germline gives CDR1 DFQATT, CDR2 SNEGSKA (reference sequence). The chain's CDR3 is CSARATDSRPNYGYTF. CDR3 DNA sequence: TGCAGTGCTAGAGCCACGGACAGCCGACCTAACTATGGCTACACCTTC.

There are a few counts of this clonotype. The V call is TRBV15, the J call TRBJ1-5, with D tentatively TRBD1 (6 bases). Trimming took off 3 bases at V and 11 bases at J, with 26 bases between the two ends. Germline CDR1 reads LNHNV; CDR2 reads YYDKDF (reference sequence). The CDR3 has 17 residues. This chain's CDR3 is CATSREKGQPAWYTQHF. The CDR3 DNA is TGTGCCACCAGCAGGGAAAAAGGACAGCCAGCTTGGTATACCCAGCATTTT.

CDR3 sequence: CASSWSGLDEQFF. DNA of the CDR3: TGTGCCAGCAGCTGGTCAGGGTTGGATGAGCAGTTCTTC. The rearrangement links TRBV7-9 to TRBJ2-1; a weak D match, TRBD1 (5 bases). V was clipped by 4 bases and J by 8 bases, with 12 bases between them. CDR3 length: 13 residues. Germline V gene lookup returns CDR1 SEHNR and CDR2 FQNEAQ (reference sequence).

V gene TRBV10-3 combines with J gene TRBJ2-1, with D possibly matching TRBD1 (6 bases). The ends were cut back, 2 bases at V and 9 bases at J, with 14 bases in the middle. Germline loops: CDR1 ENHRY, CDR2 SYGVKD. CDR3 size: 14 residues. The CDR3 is CAISEGQRWGEQFF. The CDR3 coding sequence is TGTGCCATCAGTGAGGGACAGAGGTGGGGTGAGCAGTTCTTC.

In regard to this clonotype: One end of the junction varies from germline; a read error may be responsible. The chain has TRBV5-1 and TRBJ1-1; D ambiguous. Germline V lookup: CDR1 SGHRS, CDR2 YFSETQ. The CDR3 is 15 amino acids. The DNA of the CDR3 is TGCGCCAGCAGCTTCGCCAGCCCCGCAAACATTGAAGCTTTCTTT. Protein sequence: CASSFASPANIEAFF.

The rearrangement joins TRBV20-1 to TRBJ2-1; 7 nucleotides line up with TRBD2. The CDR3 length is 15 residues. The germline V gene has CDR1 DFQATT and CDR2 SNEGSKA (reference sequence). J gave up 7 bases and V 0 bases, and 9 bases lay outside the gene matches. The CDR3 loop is CSARDLASGINEQFF. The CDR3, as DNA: TGCAGTGCTAGAGATCTGGCTAGCGGTATAAATGAGCAGTTCTTC.

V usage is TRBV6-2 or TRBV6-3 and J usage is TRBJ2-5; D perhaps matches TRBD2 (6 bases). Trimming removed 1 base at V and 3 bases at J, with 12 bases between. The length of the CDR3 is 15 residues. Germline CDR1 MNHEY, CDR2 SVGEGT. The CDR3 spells CASSYLRSGEETQYF. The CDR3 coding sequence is TGTGCCAGCAGTTACTTACGGTCGGGGGAAGAGACCCAGTACTTC.

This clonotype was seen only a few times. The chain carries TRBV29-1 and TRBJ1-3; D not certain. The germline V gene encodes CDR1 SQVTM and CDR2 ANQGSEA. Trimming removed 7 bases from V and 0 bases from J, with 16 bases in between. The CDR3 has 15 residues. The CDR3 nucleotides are TGCAGCGCCGTGGGTGGCCGGAGCTCTGGAAACACCATATATTTT. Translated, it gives CSAVGGRSSGNTIYF.